The clone carrying this T cell receptor beta chain was detected only a few times. Its target is unknown. Sample-barcoded 5' priming and a J-beta primer mix drove a second PCR of about 6 to 12 cycles. TCRdb re-called the 5' RACE reads with MiXCR, one entry per CDR3 protein. The table has 1.5 million to 2 million distinct CDR3 sequences, over 25% seen once. This entry comes from a study of blood T cells in healthy people across ages. Points from the study as a whole: Long-lived donors exceeded aged donors in naive CD4+ cells and diversity.

After removal of 1 base from V and 5 bases from J, the junction contained 4 bases not matched to a gene. This CDR3 contains 14 residues. CDR1 and CDR2 from the germline V gene are SGHTA and FQGNSA. The clonotype originates from a young woman in good health. Material for sequencing was blood. V gene TRBV7-2 combines with J gene TRBJ2-5, with 7 bases matching TRBD2. The CDR3 nucleotides read TGTGCCAGCAGCTTAGGGGAGGGGCGTGAGACCCAGTACTTC. It codes for CASSLGEGRETQYF.